This paragraph reports one T cell receptor (beta chain). Its antigen is as yet unknown. No patient received treatment before thyroid surgery. The record originates from a study of metastatic and nonmetastatic thyroid tumors. Study-wide points: Compared with benign nodules, malignant thyroid tumors were reported to have significantly higher TCR beta diversity in both blood and tumor.

The CDR3 length is 12 residues. CDR1 is SGDLS and CDR2 is YYNGEE in the germline V gene. V shed 3 bases and J shed 1 base, with 4 bases lying between them. Original handling: Built for papillary thyroid cancer, a distant-metastasis classifier drew on CDR3 differences across clinicopathological groups. TCRdb reanalyzed the PCR reads via MiXCR. TCRdb's processing, not the authors', yielded these V and J calls. The table lists roughly 36,000 clones, more than 10% of them singletons, with approximately 16% in the top ten. The sequence came from a female donor with papillary thyroid cancer or a benign thyroid nodule (not recorded which). Some clones in this sample may be carry-over from other donors' samples. Sequencing input: blood. This chain uses TRBV9 with TRBJ1-2, with D hard to call. The CDR3 region is CASSGGNYGYTF. The CDR3 DNA reads as TGTGCCAGCAGCGGGGGTAACTATGGCTACACCTTC.